These 2 T cell receptor beta chains were sequenced from one sample in a study of T cells in Graves' hyperthyroidism and ophthalmopathy. Researchers took RNA transcripts and amplified the TCR beta CDR3 regions from them. The HTBI set primed first-round TCR CDR3 RT-PCR. Each CDR3 protein gets one entry after TCRdb re-called the multiplex PCR reads with MiXCR. The data contain about 770,000 distinct CDR3 sequences, around 19% of them singletons. Sample: blood. The receptors originated from a woman between 50 and 59 years old with Graves' hyperthyroidism that later progressed to Graves' ophthalmopathy.

This clonotype has a handful of counts. The chain couples TRBV3-1 to TRBJ1-2; D perhaps matches TRBD1 (6 bases). The germline gives CDR1 LGHDT, CDR2 YNNKEL (reference sequence). Deletions cut 6 bases from V and 4 bases from J, with 12 bases between. CDR3 length equals 13 residues. Here the CDR3 DNA reads TGTGCCAGCAGTAAACAGGGAATCTATGGCTACACCTTC. This sequence encodes CASSKQGIYGYTF.

This clonotype has at least ten counts. V is TRBV2 and J is TRBJ2-1; D is possibly TRBD2 (5 bases). The CDR3 extends over 15 amino acids. Germline CDR1 is SNHLY and CDR2 is FYNNEI. V lost 7 bases and J 1 base, leaving 14 bases between the germline ends. For the CDR3, the DNA is TGTGCCAGCAAATTGGGGAGTTCGTCCTACAATGAGCAGTTCTTC. It translates to CASKLGSSSYNEQFF.